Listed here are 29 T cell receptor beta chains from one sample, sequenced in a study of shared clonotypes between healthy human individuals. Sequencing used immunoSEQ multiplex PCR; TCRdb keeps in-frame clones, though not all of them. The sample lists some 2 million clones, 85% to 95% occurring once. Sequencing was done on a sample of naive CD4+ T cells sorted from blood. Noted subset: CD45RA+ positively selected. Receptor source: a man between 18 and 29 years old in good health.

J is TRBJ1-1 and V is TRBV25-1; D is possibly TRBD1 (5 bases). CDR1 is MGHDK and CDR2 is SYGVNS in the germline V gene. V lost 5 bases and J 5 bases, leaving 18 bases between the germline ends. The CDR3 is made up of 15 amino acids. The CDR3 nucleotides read TGTGCCAGCAGTCTCGGGGGGAAGGGGAGGACTGAAGCTTTCTTT. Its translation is CASSLGGKGRTEAFF.

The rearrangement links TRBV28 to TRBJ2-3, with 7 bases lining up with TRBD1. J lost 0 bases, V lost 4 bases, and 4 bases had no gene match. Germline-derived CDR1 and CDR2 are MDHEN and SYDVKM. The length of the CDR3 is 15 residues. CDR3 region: CASSWTGFSTDTQYF. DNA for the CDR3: TGTGCCAGCAGTTGGACAGGATTTAGCACAGATACGCAGTATTTT.

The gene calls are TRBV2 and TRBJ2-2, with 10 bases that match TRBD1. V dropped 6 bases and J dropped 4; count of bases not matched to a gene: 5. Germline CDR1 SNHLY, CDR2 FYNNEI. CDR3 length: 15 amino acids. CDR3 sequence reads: CASRVDRGGTGELFF. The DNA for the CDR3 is TGTGCCAGCAGGGTGGACAGGGGGGGCACCGGGGAGCTGTTTTTT.

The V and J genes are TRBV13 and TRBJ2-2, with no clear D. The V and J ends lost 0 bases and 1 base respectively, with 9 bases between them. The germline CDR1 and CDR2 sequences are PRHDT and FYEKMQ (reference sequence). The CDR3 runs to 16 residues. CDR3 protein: CASSLGPGWNTGELFF. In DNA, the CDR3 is TGTGCCAGCAGCTTAGGGCCCGGCTGGAACACCGGGGAGCTGTTTTTT.

CDR3 region: CASSYTSGSLYEQYF. Written as DNA, the CDR3 is TGTGCCAGCAGCTATACTAGCGGGAGTCTCTACGAGCAGTACTTC. The V call is TRBV7-9, the J call TRBJ2-7; 11 bases are a match to TRBD2. With V trimmed by 4 bases and J by 3 bases, 5 bases remained unmatched. Looked up from germline, CDR1 is SEHNR and CDR2 is FQNEAQ (reference sequence). The CDR3 has 15 amino acids.

The CDR3 spells CASSLAPAGGPSGQYF. CDR3 sequence (DNA): TGTGCCAGCAGCTTAGCCCCAGCGGGAGGGCCTTCGGGACAGTACTTC. V gene TRBV7-8 combines with J gene TRBJ2-7; 10 nucleotides match TRBD2. The CDR3 is 16 residues long. The V and J ends lost 0 bases and 10 bases, in that order; junction bases with no gene match: 12. CDR1 SGHVS and CDR2 FQNEAQ come from the germline V gene. Together with reference TRBV7-8 and TRBJ2-7, the CDR3 gives the full variable domain: GAGVSQSPRYKVAKRGQDVALRCDPISGHVSLFWYQQALGQGPEFLTYFQNEAQLDKSGLPSDRFFAERPEGSVSTLKIQRTQQEDSAVYLCASSLAPAGGPSGQYFGPGTRLTVT.

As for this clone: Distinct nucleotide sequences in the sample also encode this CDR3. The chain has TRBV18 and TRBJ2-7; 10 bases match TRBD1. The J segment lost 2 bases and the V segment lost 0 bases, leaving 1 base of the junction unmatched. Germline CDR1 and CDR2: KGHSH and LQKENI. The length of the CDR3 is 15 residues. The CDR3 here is CASSPPGTGAYEQYF. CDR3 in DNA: TGTGCCAGCTCACCACCCGGGACAGGGGCCTACGAGCAGTACTTC.

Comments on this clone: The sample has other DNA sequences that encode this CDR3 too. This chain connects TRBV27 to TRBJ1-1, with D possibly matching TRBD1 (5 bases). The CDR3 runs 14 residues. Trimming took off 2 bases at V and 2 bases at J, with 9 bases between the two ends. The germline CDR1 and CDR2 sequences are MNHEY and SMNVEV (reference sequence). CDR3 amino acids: CASSLRGVNTEAFF. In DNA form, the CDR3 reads TGTGCCAGCAGTTTACGAGGGGTCAACACTGAAGCTTTCTTT.

This chain's CDR3 is CASSEERHPTDTQYF. The DNA of the CDR3 is TGTGCCAGCAGTGAAGAAAGGCATCCCACAGATACGCAGTATTTT. J is TRBJ2-3 and V is TRBV2; D is unclear. Germline values: CDR1 SNHLY, CDR2 FYNNEI. Trimming removed 1 base from V and 2 bases from J, with 10 bases in between. The CDR3 contains 15 residues.

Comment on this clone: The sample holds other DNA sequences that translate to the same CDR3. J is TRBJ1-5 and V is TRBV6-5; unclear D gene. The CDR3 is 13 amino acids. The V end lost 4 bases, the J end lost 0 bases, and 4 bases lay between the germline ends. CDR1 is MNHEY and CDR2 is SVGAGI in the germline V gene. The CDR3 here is CASSSHSNQPQHF. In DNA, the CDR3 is TGTGCCAGCAGTTCTCATAGCAATCAGCCCCAGCATTTT.

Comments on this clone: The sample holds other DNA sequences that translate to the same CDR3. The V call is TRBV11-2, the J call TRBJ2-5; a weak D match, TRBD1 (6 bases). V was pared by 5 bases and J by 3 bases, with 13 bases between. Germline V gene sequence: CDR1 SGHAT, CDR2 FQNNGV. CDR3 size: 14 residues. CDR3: CASSLGTKEETQYF. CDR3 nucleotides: TGTGCCAGCAGCCTCGGGACAAAGGAAGAGACCCAGTACTTC. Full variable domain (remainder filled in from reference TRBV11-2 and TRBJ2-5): EAGVAQSPRYKIIEKRQSVAFWCNPISGHATLYWYQQILGQGPKLLIQFQNNGVVDDSQLPKDRFSAERLKGVDSTLKIQPAKLEDSAVYLCASSLGTKEETQYFGPGTRLLVL.

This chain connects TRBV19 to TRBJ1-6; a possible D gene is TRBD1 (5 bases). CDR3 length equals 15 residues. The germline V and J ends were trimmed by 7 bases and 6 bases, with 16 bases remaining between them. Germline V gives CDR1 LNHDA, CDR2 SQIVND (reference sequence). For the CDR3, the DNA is TGTGCCAGTAAGGAATCGGACACGGTTAATTCACCCCTCCACTTT. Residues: CASKESDTVNSPLHF.

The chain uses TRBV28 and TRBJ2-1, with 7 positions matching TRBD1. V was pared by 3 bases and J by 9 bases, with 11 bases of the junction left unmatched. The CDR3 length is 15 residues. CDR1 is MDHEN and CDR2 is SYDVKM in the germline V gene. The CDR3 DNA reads TGTGCCAGCAGTTTTCCCGGGACAGTTTCAATTGAGCAGTTCTTC. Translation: CASSFPGTVSIEQFF.

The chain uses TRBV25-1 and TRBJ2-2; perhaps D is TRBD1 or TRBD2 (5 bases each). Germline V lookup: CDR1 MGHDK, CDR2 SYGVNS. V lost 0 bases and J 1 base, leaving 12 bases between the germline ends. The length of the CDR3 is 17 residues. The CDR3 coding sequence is TGTGCCAGCAGTGAATATGGGACCTTGAGGAACACCGGGGAGCTGTTTTTT. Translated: CASSEYGTLRNTGELFF.

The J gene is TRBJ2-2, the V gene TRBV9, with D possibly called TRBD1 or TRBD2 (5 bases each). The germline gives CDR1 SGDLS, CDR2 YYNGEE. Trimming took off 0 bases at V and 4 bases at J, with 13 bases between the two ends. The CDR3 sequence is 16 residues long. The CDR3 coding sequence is TGTGCCAGCAGCGTAGATGGGGGAACCACCACCGGGGAGCTGTTTTTT. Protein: CASSVDGGTTTGELFF.

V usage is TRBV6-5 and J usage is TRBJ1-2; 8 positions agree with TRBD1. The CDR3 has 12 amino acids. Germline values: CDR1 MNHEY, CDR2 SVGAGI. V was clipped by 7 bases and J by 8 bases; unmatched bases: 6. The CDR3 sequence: CASTTGVFGYTF. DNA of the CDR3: TGTGCCAGCACGACAGGGGTATTCGGCTACACCTTC.

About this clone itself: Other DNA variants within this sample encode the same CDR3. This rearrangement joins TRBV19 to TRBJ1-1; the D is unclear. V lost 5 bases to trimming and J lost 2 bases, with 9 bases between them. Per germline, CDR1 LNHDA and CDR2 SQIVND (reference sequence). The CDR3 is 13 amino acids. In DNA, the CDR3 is TGTGCCAGTAGTCAACAGCTTAACACTGAAGCTTTCTTT. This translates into CASSQQLNTEAFF.

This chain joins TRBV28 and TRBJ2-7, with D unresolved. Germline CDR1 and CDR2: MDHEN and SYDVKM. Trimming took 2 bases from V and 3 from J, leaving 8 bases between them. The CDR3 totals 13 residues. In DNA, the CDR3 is TGTGCCAGCAGTTTACGGCAGAACTACGAGCAGTACTTC. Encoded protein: CASSLRQNYEQYF.

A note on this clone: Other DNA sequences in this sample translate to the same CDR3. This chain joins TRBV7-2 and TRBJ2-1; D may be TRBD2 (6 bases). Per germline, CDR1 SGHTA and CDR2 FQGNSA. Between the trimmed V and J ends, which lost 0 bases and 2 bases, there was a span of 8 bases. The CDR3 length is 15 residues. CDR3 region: CASSLAGGPYNEQFF. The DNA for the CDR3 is TGTGCCAGCAGCTTAGCGGGAGGACCCTACAATGAGCAGTTCTTC.

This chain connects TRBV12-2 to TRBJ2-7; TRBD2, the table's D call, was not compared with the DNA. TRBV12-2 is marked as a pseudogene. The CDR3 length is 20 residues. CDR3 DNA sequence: TGTGCAAGTCGCTTAGATTCGCGGGAGCCCGACCCTCTCCGTCGCTACGAGCAGTACTTC. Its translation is CASRLDSREPDPLRRYEQYF.

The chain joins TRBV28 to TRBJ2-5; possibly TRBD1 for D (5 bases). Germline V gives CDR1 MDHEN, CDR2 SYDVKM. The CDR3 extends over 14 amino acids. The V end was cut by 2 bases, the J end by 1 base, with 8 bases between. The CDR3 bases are TGTGCCAGCAGTTTAAGCAGGGTCCAAGAGACCCAGTACTTC. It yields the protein CASSLSRVQETQYF.

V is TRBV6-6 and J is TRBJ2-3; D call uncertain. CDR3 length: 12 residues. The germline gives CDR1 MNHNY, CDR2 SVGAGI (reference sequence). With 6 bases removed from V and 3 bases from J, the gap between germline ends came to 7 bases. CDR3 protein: CASSPYTDTQYF. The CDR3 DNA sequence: TGTGCCAGCAGCCCTTATACAGATACGCAGTATTTT.

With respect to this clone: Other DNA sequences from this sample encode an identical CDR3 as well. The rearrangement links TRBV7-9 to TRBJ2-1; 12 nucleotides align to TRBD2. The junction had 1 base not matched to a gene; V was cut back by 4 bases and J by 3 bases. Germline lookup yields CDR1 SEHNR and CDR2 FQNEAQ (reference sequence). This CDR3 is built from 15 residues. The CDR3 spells CASSSTSGGYNEQFF. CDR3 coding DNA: TGTGCCAGCAGCTCGACTAGCGGGGGCTACAATGAGCAGTTCTTC.

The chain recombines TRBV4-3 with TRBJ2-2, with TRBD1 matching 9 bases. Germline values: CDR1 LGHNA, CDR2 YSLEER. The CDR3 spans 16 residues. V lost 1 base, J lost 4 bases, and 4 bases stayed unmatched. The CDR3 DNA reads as TGCGCCAGCAGCCAAGGCGGGACAGGGTTCACCGGGGAGCTGTTTTTT. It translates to CASSQGGTGFTGELFF.

The CDR3 bases are TGTGCCAGCAGCTCCCTCCGGGGGGGGATACGGCAGTACTTC. Its protein is CASSSLRGGIRQYF. V is TRBV11-2 and J is TRBJ2-7; TRBD2 agrees at 8 bases. The CDR3 length is 14 residues. J gave up 9 bases and V 4 bases, and 11 bases lay outside the gene matches. Germline CDR1 reads SGHAT; CDR2 reads FQNNGV.

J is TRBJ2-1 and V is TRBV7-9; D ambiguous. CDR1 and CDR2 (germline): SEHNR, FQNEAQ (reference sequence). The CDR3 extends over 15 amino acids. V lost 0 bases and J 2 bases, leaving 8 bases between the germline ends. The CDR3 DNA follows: TGTGCCAGCAGCTTAGCTTGGGGTACCTACAATGAGCAGTTCTTC. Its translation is CASSLAWGTYNEQFF.

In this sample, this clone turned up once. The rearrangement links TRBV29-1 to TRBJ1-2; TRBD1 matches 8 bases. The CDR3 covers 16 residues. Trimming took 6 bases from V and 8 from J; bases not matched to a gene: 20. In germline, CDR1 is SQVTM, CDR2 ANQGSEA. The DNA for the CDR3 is TGCAGCGTACACGAAGCCGGAACAGGGGGATCGACAGGCTACACCTTC. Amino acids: CSVHEAGTGGSTGYTF.

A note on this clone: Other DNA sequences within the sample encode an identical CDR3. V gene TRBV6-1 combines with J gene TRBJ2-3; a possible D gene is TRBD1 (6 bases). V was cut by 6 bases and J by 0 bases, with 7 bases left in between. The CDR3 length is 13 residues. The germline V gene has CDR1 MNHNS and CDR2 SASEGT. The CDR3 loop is CASRDRSTDTQYF. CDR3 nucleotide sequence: TGTGCCAGCAGAGACAGGAGCACAGATACGCAGTATTTT.

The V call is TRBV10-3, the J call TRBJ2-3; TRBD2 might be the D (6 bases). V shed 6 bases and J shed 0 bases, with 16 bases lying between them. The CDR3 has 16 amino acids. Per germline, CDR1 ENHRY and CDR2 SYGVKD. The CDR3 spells CAISPGVSGSTDTQYF. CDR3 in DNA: TGTGCCATCAGCCCCGGTGTTAGCGGTAGCACAGATACGCAGTATTTT.